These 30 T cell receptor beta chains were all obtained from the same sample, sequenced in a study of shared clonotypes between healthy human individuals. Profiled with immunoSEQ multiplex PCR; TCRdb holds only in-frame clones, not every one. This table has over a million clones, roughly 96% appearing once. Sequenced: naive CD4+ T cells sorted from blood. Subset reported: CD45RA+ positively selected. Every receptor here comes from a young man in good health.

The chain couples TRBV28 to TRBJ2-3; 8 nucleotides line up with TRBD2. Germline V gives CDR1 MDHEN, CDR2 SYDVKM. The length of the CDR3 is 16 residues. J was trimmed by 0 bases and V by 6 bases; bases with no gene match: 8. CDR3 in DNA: TGTGCCAGCAGCCTGGGCACGGGAGGGAGCACAGATACGCAGTATTTT. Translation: CASSLGTGGSTDTQYF.

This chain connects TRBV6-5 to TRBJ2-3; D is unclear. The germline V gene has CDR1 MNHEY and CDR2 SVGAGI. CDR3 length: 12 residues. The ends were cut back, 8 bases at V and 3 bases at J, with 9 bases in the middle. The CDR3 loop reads CASVDGTDTQYF. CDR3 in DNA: TGTGCCAGCGTTGACGGAACAGATACGCAGTATTTT.

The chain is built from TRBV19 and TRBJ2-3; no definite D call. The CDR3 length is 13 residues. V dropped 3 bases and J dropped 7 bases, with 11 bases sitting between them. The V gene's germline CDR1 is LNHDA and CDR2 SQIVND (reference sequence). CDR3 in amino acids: CASSIPARYTQYF. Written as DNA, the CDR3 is TGTGCCAGTAGTATCCCCGCCCGGTATACGCAGTATTTT. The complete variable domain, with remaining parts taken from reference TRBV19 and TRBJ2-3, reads DGGITQSPKYLFRKEGQNVTLSCEQNLNHDAMYWYRQDPGQGLRLIYYSQIVNDFQKGDIAEGYSVSREKKESFPLTVTSAQKNPTAFYLCASSIPARYTQYFGPGTRLTVL.

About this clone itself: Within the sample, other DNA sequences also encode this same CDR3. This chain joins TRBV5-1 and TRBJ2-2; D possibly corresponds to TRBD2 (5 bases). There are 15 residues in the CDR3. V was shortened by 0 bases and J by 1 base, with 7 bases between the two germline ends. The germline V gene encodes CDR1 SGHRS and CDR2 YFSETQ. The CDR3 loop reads CASSLVGVNTGELFF. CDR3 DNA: TGCGCCAGCAGCTTGGTGGGAGTGAACACCGGGGAGCTGTTTTTT. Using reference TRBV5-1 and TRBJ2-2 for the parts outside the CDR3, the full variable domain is KAGVTQTPRYLIKTRGQQVTLSCSPISGHRSVSWYQQTPGQGLQFLFEYFSETQRNKGNFPGRFSGRQFSNSRSEMNVSTLELGDSALYLCASSLVGVNTGELFFGEGSRLTVL.

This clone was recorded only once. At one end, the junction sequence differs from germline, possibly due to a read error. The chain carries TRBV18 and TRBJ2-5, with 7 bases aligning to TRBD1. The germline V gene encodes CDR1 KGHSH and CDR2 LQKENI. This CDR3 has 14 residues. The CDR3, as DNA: TGTGCCAGCACACCGCTTACAGGGGCCGAGACCCAGTACTTC. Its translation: CASTPLTGAETQYF.

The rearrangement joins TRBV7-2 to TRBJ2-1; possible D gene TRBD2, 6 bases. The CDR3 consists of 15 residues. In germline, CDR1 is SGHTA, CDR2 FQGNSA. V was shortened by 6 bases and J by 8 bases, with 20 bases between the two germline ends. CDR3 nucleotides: TGTGCCAGCAGGGAGGGACGGGTGACCACCTATGAGCAGTTCTTC. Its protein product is CASREGRVTTYEQFF.

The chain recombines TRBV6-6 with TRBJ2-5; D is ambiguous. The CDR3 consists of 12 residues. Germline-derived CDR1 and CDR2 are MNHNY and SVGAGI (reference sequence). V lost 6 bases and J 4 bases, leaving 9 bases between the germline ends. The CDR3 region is CASSRGSETQYF. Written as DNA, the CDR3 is TGTGCCAGCAGCCGTGGTTCAGAGACCCAGTACTTC.

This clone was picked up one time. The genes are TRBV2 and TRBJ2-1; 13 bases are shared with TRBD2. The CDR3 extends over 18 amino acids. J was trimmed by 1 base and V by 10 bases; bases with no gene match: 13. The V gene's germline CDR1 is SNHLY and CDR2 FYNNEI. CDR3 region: CATPGLAGQGGSYNEQFF. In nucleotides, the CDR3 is TGTGCCACCCCGGGACTAGCGGGACAAGGGGGATCCTACAATGAGCAGTTCTTC.

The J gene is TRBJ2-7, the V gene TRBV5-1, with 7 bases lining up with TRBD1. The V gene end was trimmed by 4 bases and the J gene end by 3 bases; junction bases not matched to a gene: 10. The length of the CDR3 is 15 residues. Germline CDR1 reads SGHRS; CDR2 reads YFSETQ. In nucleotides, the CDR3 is TGCGCCAGCAGCCAAACGGGACAGCTGAGCTACGAGCAGTACTTC. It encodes CASSQTGQLSYEQYF.

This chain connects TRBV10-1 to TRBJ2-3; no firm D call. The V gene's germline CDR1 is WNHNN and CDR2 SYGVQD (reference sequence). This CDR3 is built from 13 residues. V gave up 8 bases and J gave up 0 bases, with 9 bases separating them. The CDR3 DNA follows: TGCGCCAGCGCTATCGGGAGCACAGATACGCAGTATTTT. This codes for CASAIGSTDTQYF.

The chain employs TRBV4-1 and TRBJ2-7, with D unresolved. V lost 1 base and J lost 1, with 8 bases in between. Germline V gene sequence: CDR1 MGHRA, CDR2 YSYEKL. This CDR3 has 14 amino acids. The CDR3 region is CASSQVTASYEQYF. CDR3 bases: TGCGCCAGCAGCCAAGTGACTGCATCCTACGAGCAGTACTTC.

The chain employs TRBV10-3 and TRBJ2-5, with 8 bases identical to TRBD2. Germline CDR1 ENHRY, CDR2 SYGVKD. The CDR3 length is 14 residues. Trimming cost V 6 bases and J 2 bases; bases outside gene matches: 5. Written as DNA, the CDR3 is TGTGCCATCAGGGGGACTAGAGCACAAGAGACCCAGTACTTC. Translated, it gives CAIRGTRAQETQYF.

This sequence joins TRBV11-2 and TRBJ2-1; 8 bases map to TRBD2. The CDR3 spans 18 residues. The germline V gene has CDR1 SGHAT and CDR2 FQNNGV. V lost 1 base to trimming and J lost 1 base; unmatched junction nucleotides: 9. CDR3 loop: CASSLGLSGRGSYNEQFF. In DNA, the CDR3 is TGTGCCAGCAGCTTAGGTCTCAGCGGGAGAGGTTCCTACAATGAGCAGTTCTTC. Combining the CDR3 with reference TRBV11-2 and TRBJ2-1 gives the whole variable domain EAGVAQSPRYKIIEKRQSVAFWCNPISGHATLYWYQQILGQGPKLLIQFQNNGVVDDSQLPKDRFSAERLKGVDSTLKIQPAKLEDSAVYLCASSLGLSGRGSYNEQFFGPGTRLTVL.

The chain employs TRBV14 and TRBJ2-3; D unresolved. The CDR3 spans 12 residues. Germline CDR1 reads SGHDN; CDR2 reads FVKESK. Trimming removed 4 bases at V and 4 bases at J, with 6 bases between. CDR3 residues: CASSLVPDTQYF. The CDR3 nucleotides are TGTGCCAGCAGCCTCGTCCCAGATACGCAGTATTTT.

CDR3 coding DNA: TGTGCCAGCAGCCAACCAGGAACAACTAATGAAAAACTGTTTTTT. Translated, it gives CASSQPGTTNEKLFF. The chain couples TRBV14 to TRBJ1-4, with D unclear. Trimming removed 2 bases from V and 0 bases from J, with 7 bases in between. Germline-derived CDR1 and CDR2 are SGHDN and FVKESK. The CDR3 has 15 residues.

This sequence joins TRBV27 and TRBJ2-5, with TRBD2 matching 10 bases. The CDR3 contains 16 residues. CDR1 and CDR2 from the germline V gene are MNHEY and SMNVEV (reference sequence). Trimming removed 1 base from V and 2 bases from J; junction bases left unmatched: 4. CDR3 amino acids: CASSLLMTSGQETQYF. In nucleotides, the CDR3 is TGTGCCAGCAGTTTATTAATGACTAGCGGGCAAGAGACCCAGTACTTC.

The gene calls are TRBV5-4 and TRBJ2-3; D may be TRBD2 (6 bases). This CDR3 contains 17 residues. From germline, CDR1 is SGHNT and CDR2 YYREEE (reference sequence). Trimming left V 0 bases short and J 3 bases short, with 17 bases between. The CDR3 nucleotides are TGTGCCAGCAGCTTGGCCCCGACGACTAGGATTACAGATACGCAGTATTTT. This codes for CASSLAPTTRITDTQYF.

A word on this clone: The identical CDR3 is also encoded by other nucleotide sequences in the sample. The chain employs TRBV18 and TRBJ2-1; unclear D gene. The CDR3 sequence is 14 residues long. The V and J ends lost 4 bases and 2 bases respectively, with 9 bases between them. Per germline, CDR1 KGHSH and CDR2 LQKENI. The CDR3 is CASSLTRTYNEQFF. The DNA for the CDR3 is TGTGCCAGCTCACTGACCCGGACCTACAATGAGCAGTTCTTC.

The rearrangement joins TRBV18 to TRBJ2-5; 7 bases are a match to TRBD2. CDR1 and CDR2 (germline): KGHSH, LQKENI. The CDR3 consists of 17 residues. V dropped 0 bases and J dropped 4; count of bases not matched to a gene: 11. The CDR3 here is CASSPPLGPGGGETQYF. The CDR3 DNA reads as TGTGCCAGCTCACCACCGTTGGGGCCTGGCGGGGGAGAGACCCAGTACTTC. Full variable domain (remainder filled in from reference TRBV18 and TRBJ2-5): NAGVMQNPRHLVRRRGQEARLRCSPMKGHSHVYWYRQLPEEGLKFMVYLQKENIIDESGMPKERFSAEFPKEGPSILRIQQVVRGDSAAYFCASSPPLGPGGGETQYFGPGTRLLVL.

The CDR3 sequence is CASSATGLYEQFF. In nucleotides, the CDR3 is TGCGCCAGCAGTGCAACAGGGTTATATGAGCAGTTCTTC. The chain couples TRBV10-1 to TRBJ2-1; TRBD1 is a possible D gene (6 bases). Germline V gene sequence: CDR1 WNHNN, CDR2 SYGVQD (reference sequence). The ends were cut back, 4 bases at V and 8 bases at J, with 12 bases in the middle. This CDR3 contains 13 residues.

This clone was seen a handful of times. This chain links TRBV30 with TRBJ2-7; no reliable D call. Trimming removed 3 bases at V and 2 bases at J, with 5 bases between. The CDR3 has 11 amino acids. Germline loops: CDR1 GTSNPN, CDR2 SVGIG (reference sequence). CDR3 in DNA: TGTGCCTGGAGCGACACCTACGAGCAGTACTTC. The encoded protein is CAWSDTYEQYF.

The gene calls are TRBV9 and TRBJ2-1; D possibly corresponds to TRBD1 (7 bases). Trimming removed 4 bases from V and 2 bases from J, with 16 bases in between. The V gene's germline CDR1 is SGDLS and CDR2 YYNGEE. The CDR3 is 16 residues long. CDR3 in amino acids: CASSPGGSAAYNEQFF. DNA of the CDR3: TGTGCCAGCAGCCCAGGGGGGAGCGCCGCCTACAATGAGCAGTTCTTC.

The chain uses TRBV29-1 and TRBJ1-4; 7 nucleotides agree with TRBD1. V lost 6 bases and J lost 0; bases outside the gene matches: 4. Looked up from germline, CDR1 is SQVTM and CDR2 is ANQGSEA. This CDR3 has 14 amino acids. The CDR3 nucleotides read TGCAGCGTAAAGGGGGCAGCAACTAATGAAAAACTGTTTTTT. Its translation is CSVKGAATNEKLFF.

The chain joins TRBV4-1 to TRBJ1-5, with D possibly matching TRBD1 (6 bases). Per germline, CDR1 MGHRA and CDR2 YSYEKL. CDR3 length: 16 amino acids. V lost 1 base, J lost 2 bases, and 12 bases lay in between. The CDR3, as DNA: TGCGCCAGCAGCCAAGGACAGGCTTGGGGCAATCAGCCCCAGCATTTT. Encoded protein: CASSQGQAWGNQPQHF.

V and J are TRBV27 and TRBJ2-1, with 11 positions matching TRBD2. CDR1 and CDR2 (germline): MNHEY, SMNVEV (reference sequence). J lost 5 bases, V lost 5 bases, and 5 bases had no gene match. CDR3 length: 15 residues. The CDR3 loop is CASSPGTSGDNEQFF. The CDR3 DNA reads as TGTGCCAGCAGTCCCGGGACTAGCGGTGACAATGAGCAGTTCTTC.

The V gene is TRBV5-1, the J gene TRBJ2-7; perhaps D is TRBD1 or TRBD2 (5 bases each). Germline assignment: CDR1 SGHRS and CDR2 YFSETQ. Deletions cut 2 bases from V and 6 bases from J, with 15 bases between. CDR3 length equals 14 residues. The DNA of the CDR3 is TGCGCCAGCAGCTTATTCGGGGCAGCGATCGAGCAGTACTTC. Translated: CASSLFGAAIEQYF.

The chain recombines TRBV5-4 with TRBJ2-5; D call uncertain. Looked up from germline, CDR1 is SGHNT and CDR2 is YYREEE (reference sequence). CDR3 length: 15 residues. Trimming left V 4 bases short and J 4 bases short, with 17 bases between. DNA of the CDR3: TGTGCCAGCAGCCCGGTCCAGGCCTCTGGAGAGACCCAGTACTTC. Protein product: CASSPVQASGETQYF.

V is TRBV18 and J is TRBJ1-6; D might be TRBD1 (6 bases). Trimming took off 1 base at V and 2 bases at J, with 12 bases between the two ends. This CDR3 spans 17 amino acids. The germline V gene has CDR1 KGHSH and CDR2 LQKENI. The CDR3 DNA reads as TGTGCCAGCTCACCACGGGGGGCTGGGACCTATAATTCACCCCTCCACTTT. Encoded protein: CASSPRGAGTYNSPLHF.

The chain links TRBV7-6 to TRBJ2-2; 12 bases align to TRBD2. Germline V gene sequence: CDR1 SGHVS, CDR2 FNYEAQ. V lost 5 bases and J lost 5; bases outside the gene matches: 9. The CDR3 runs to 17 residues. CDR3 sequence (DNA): TGTGCCAGCAGCACCCTAGCGGGAGGGGGCCCAACCGGGGAGCTGTTTTTT. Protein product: CASSTLAGGGPTGELFF.

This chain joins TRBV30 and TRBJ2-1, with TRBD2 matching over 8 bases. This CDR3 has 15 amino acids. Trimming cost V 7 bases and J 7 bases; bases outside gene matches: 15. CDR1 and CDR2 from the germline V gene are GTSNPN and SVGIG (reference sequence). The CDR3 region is CASSVGREGLNEQFF. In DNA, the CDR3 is TGTGCCTCCTCGGTAGGTCGGGAGGGCCTGAATGAGCAGTTCTTC.